The rows below give T cell receptor beta chains drawn from one sample of a study of T cell responses to AZD1222 COVID-19 vaccine. Sequencing was performed with immunoSEQ multiplex PCR; in TCRdb, only in-frame clones are kept and a portion is missing. The sample records about 27,000 clones, roughly 90% being singletons. The sequencing used peripheral blood, collected 28 days after the second AZD1222 dose. Receptor source: an adult who received the AZD1222 COVID-19 vaccine. Each CDR3 is given with its conserved first and last residue. Each record gives: J gene, CDR3 length, D gene, V gene, clone size, CDR3 DNA, CDR3 protein. D genes are given only for firm matches. The size entry is marked missing in some rows and otherwise reads once, few, many or a size class.

TRBJ1-4,15,-,TRBV29-1,-,TGCAGCGTTGTTTGGGAGGAAGGATTCGGTGAAAAACTGTTTTTT,CSVVWEEGFGEKLFF
TRBJ1-2,16,-,TRBV7-6,-,TGTGCCAGCAGCTTAGAGGCCGGGACACCTTACTATGGCTACACCTTC,CASSLEAGTPYYGYTF
TRBJ2-7,16,TRBD2,TRBV18,-,TGTGCCAGCTCACCACTAAGTAGCGGGAGTATGTACGAGCAGTACTTC,CASSPLSSGSMYEQYF
TRBJ1-3,14,-,TRBV2,once,TGTGCCAGCAGTCAGGGGCGCGCCGGAAACACCATATATTTT,CASSQGRAGNTIYF
TRBJ1-2,12,-,TRBV5-6,-,TGTGCCAGCAGCTTGGAGAGGGTTGGCTACACCTTC,CASSLERVGYTF
TRBJ2-7,16,TRBD2,TRBV3-1/TRBV3-2,-,TGTGCCAGCAGCCAAGATGCGGGAGGGCAAAGAGCCGAGCAGTACTTC,CASSQDAGGQRAEQYF
TRBJ2-1,10,-,TRBV20-1,-,TGCAGTGCCACGGAGGTAGAGCAGTTCTTC,CSATEVEQFF
TRBJ1-5,15,TRBD1,TRBV18,-,TGTGCCAGCTCACCTGGACAGGGAAGCAATCAGCCCCAGCATTTT,CASSPGQGSNQPQHF
TRBJ1-2,14,TRBD1,TRBV5-1,-,TGCGCCAGCAGCTTGGGGGACAGTATCTATGGCTACACCTTC,CASSLGDSIYGYTF
TRBJ2-1,17,TRBD2,TRBV7-6,-,TGTGCCAGCAGCTTAGAGGCTAGCGGGAGGGCCTACAATGAGCAGTTCTTC,CASSLEASGRAYNEQFF
TRBJ1-6,11,-,TRBV12-3/TRBV12-4,-,TGTGCCAGCAGTCGCGGTTCACCCCTCCACTTT,CASSRGSPLHF
TRBJ1-5,12,-,TRBV6-5,once,TGTGCCAGCAAACCAGGCGATCAGCCCCAGCATTTT,CASKPGDQPQHF
TRBJ2-3,23,TRBD1,TRBV3-1/TRBV3-2,-,TGTGCCAGCAGCCCCCCCGGGACAGGGGGCGCCTTGAAACATAGCGGGAGGTCAGATACGCAGTATTTT,CASSPPGTGGALKHSGRSDTQYF
TRBJ1-6,13,-,TRBV10-3,-,TGTGCCATCAGTGACTCCTATAATTCACCCCTCCACTTT,CAISDSYNSPLHF
TRBJ2-7,14,-,TRBV6-5,-,TGTGCCAGCAGTTACACCGGGGCGGCCTACGAGCAGTACTTC,CASSYTGAAYEQYF
TRBJ1-5,16,TRBD1,TRBV7-6,-,TGTGCCAGCAGCTTAGGTCCCAGGGGGATTGATCAGCCCCAGCATTTT,CASSLGPRGIDQPQHF
TRBJ1-5,17,-,TRBV6-2/TRBV6-3,-,TGTGCCAGCAGTTACAAAATTAAGGGTACGAGCAATCAGCCCCAGCATTTT,CASSYKIKGTSNQPQHF
TRBJ1-5,15,-,TRBV6-5,-,TGTGCCAGCAGTACCGACAGGTATAGCAATCAGCCCCAGCATTTT,CASSTDRYSNQPQHF
TRBJ1-5,17,TRBD1,TRBV2,-,TGTGCCAGCAGTGAAGTGGCAGGGGGACTTTTCAATCAGCCCCAGCATTTT,CASSEVAGGLFNQPQHF
TRBJ2-5,13,-,TRBV2,once,TGTGCCAGCAAGTCAGGGGAGGGAGAGACCCAGTACTTC,CASKSGEGETQYF
TRBJ2-3,13,-,TRBV19,-,TGTGCCAGTAGTATGCAGGGCACAGATACGCAGTATTTT,CASSMQGTDTQYF
TRBJ1-4,15,-,TRBV21-1,once,TGTGCCAGCAGCCTACGGACAGGAGCTAATGAAAAACTGTTTTTT,CASSLRTGANEKLFF
TRBJ1-6,15,-,TRBV2,-,TGTGCCAGCAGCGGGGCTCTTCGGGGTAATTCACCCCTCCACTTT,CASSGALRGNSPLHF
TRBJ2-7,13,-,TRBV6-5,-,TGTGCCAGCAGCCGAGGATCTATTTACGAGCAGTACTTC,CASSRGSIYEQYF
TRBJ2-5,12,-,TRBV9,-,TGTGCCAGCAGCGTGACGGGGGAGACCCAGTACTTC,CASSVTGETQYF
TRBJ2-7,11,-,TRBV5-1,-,TGCGCCAGCAGCTACGGCTACGAGCAGTACTTC,CASSYGYEQYF
TRBJ2-7,12,-,TRBV28,-,TGTGCCAGCAGGGCAATCCCCTACGAGCAGTACTTC,CASRAIPYEQYF
TRBJ1-1,13,-,TRBV5-4,-,TGTGCCAGCAGCTTGATGGGAGGCACTGAAGCTTTCTTT,CASSLMGGTEAFF
TRBJ1-2,17,TRBD1,TRBV18,-,TGTGCCAGCTCACGAAACGGGGCAGGGGGCCTAAACTATGGCTACACCTTC,CASSRNGAGGLNYGYTF
TRBJ2-7,15,TRBD2,TRBV19,once,TGTGCCAGTAGTTTTGCCCGAAGCGGGAGGCACGAGCAGTACTTC,CASSFARSGRHEQYF
TRBJ1-1,14,-,TRBV29-1,-,TGCAGCGTTGGACCAAACGGAGGGAACACTGAAGCTTTCTTT,CSVGPNGGNTEAFF
TRBJ2-1,17,TRBD2,TRBV9,-,TGTGCCAGCAGCCTCCGACTAGCGGGAGGCCGCTACAATGAGCAGTTCTTC,CASSLRLAGGRYNEQFF